This paragraph covers one T cell receptor (beta chain) sequence. What it recognizes is unknown. The CDR3 is 15 amino acids. Trimming shortened V by 5 bases and J by 1 base, and 15 bases separated the two germline ends. The V gene's germline CDR1 is SGHNT and CDR2 YYREEE (reference sequence). This specimen comes from a study of cytomegalovirus exposure and HLA in healthy donors. In the PCR, 60 Vbeta and 13 Jbeta primers were used. Profiled with immunoSEQ multiplex PCR; TCRdb holds only in-frame clones, not every one. The data hold 95,000 to 120,000 clones, with about 64% observed a single time. Study-wide points: High specificity and sensitivity for cytomegalovirus status were reported for the classifier. Despite most TCR sequences being rare, some public TCRs occurred in many donors. Trimming of TCR beta V- and J-genes showed a link, identified in a later analysis, to a missense DCLRE1C variant. Later work associated roughly 17,000 TCR beta sequences with HLA alleles at 0.05 false discovery rate.

This chain uses TRBV5-4 with TRBJ2-5; tentative D call: TRBD1 (5 bases). The sequence came from a young man in good health and CMV-seropositive. The specimen was PBMCs. DNA for the CDR3: TGTGCCAGCAGAGACTCGAGACAGAGCCAAGAGACCCAGTACTTC. It yields the protein CASRDSRQSQETQYF.